This TCR beta chain was documented in a study of PD-1 blockade in classical Hodgkin lymphoma. Stated time point: cycle 4 day 1 (C4D1), after five to seven weeks of nivolumab. Exposure to brentuximab vedotin varied, and each patient had relapsed following autologous stem cell transplantation. CD4+ T cells were purified from thawed PBMCs by magnetic negative selection. The table lists this clone with a count of one. TCRdb's table, derived via immunoSEQ multiplex PCR, lists solely in-frame clones and lacks some. The table records 15,000 to 25,000 clones, 75% to 90% of them present only once. V dropped 2 bases and J dropped 5; count of bases not matched to a gene: 9. CDR1 is SGHKS, CDR2 YYEKEE, per germline (reference sequence). The CDR3 extends over 15 amino acids.

This chain links TRBV5-5 with TRBJ2-7; 8 nucleotides align to TRBD1. The source is a human donor with classical Hodgkin lymphoma. Sequencing was performed on CD4+ T cells from blood, taken before the fourth cycle of nivolumab. The chain's CDR3 is CASSFLTGADNEQYF. The CDR3 DNA reads as TGTGCCAGCAGCTTTTTGACAGGGGCGGACAACGAGCAGTACTTC. The whole variable domain, filled in from reference TRBV5-5 and TRBJ2-7, reads DAGVTQSPTHLIKTRGQQVTLRCSPISGHKSVSWYQQVLGQGPQFIFQYYEKEERGRGNFPDRFSARQFPNYSSELNVNALLLGDSALYLCASSFLTGADNEQYFGPGTRLTVT.